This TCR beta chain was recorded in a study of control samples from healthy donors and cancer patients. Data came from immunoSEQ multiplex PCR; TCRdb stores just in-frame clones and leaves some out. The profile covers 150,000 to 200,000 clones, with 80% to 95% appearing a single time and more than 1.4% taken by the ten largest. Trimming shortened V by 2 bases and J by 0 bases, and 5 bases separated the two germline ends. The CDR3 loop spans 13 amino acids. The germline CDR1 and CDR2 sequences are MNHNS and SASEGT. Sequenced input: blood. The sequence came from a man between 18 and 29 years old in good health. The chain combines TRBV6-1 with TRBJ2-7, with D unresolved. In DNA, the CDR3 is TGTGCCAGCAGTGAAACGAGCTCCTACGAGCAGTACTTC. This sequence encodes CASSETSSYEQYF.